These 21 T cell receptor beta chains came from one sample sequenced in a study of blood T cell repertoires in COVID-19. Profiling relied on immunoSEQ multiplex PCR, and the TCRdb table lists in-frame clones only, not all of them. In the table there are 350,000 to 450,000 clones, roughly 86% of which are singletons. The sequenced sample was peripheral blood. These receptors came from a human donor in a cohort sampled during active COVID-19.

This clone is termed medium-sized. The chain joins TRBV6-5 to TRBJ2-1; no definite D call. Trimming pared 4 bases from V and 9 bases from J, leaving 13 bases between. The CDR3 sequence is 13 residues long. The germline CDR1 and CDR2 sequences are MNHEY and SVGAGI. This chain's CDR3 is CASSSFLGGEQFF. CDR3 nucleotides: TGTGCCAGCAGTTCTTTTCTAGGCGGTGAGCAGTTCTTC.

Written as DNA, the CDR3 is TGTGCCAGCAGCCGCAGGGACAGGGGGCAGGATGGCTACACCTTC. Translation gives CASSRRDRGQDGYTF. The gene calls are TRBV4-2 and TRBJ1-2; 12 bases are shared with TRBD1. The V and J ends lost 4 bases and 6 bases, in that order; junction bases with no gene match: 6. This CDR3 spans 15 amino acids. Germline V gene data show CDR1 as LGHNA and CDR2 as YNFKEQ.

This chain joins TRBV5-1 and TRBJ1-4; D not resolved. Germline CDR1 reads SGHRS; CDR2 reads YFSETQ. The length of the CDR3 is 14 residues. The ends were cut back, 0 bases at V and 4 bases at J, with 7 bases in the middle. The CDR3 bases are TGCGCCAGCAGCTTGGGGGGAGATAATGAAAAACTGTTTTTT. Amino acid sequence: CASSLGGDNEKLFF.

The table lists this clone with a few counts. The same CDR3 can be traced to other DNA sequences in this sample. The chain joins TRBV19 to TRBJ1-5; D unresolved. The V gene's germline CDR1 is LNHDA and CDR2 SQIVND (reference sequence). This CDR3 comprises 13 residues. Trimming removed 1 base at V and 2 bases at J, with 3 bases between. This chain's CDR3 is CASSIAGNQPQHF. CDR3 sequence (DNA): TGTGCCAGTAGTATAGCGGGCAATCAGCCCCAGCATTTT.

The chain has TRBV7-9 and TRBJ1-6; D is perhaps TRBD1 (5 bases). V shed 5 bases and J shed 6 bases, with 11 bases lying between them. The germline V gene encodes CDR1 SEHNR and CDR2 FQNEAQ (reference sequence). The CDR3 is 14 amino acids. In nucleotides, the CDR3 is TGTGCCAGCAGCCCCACGGGGGGTAATTCACCCCTCCACTTT. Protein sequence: CASSPTGGNSPLHF.

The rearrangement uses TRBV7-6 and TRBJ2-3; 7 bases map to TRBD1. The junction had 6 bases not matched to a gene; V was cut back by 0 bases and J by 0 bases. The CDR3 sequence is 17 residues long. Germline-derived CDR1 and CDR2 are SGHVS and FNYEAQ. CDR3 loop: CASSLAGTEPSTDTQYF. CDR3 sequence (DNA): TGTGCCAGCAGCTTAGCGGGGACAGAGCCTAGCACAGATACGCAGTATTTT. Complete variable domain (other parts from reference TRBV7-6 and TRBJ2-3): GAGVSQSPRYKVTKRGQDVALRCDPISGHVSLYWYRQALGQGPEFLTYFNYEAQQDKSGLPNDRFSAERPEGSISTLTIQRTEQRDSAMYRCASSLAGTEPSTDTQYFGPGTRLTVL.

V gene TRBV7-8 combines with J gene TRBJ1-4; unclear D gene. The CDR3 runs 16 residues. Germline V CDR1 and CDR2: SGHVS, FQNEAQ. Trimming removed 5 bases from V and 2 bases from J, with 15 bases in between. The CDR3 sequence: CASSHKSGWTNEKLFF. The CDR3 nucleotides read TGTGCCAGCAGCCACAAATCAGGTTGGACTAATGAAAAACTGTTTTTT.

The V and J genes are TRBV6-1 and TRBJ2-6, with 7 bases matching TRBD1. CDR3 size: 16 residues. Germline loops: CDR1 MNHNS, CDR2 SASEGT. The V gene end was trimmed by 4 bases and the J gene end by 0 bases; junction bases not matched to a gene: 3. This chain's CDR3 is CASSATGPSGANVLTF. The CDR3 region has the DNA TGTGCCAGCAGTGCGACAGGGCCCTCTGGGGCCAACGTCCTGACTTTC.

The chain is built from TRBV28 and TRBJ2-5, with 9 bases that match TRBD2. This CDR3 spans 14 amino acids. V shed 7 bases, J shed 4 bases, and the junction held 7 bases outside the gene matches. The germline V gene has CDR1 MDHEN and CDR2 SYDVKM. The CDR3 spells CASTSGLAIETQYF. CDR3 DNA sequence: TGTGCCAGCACCTCGGGACTAGCCATAGAGACCCAGTACTTC.

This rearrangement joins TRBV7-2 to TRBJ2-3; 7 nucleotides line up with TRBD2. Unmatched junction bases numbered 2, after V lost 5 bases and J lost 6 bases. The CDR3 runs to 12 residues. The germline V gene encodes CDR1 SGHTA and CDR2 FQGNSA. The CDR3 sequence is CASSPGGDTQYF. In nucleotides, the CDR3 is TGTGCCAGCAGCCCCGGGGGGGATACGCAGTATTTT.

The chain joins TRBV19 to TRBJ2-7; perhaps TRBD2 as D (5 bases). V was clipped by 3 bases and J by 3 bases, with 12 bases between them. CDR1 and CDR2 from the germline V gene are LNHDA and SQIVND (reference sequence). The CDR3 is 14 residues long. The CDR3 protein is CASSMREGYYEQYF. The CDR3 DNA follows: TGTGCCAGTAGTATGCGCGAGGGCTACTACGAGCAGTACTTC.

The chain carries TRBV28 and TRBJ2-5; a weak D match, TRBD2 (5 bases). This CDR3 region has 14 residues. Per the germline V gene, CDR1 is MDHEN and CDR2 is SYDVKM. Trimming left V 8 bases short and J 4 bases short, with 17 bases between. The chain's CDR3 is CASRPRGKVETQYF. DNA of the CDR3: TGTGCCAGCCGCCCTCGAGGGAAGGTAGAGACCCAGTACTTC.

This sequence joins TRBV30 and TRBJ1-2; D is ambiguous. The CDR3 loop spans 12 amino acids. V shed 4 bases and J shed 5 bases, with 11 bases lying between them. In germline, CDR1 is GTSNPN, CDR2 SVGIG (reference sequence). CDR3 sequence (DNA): TGTGCCTGGACGGAGGGAAGGTATGGCTACACCTTC. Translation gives CAWTEGRYGYTF.

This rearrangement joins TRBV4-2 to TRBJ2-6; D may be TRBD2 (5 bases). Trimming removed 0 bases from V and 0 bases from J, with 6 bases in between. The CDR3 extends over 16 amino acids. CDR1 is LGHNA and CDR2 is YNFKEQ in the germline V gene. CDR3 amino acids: CASSQERDSGANVLTF. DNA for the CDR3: TGTGCCAGCAGCCAAGAGAGGGACTCTGGGGCCAACGTCCTGACTTTC.

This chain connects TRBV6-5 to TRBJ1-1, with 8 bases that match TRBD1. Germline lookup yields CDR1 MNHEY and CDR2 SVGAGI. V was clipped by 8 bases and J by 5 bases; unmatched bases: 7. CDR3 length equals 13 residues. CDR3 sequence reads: CASQRQGLTEAFF. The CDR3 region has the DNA TGTGCCAGCCAAAGACAGGGGTTAACTGAAGCTTTCTTT.

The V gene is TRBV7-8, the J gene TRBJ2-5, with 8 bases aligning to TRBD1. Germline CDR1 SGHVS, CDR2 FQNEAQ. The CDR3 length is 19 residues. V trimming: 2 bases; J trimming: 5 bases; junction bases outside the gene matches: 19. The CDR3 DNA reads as TGTGCCAGCAGCTTACGGCTATCGACAGGGGATTTTCGATGGGAGACCCAGTACTTC. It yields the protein CASSLRLSTGDFRWETQYF.

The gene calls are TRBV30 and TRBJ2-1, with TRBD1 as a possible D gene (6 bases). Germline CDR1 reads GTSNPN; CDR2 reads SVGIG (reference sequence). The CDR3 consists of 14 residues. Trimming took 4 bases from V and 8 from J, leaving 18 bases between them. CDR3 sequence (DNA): TGTGCCTGGAAGCCCATATGGGGGCTCGATGAGCAGTTCTTC. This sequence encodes CAWKPIWGLDEQFF.

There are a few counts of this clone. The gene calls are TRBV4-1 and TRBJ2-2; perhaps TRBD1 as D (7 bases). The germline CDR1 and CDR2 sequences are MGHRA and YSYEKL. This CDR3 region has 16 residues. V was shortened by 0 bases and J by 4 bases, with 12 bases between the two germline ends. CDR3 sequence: CASSQEAGGITGELFF. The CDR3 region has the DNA TGCGCCAGCAGCCAAGAGGCAGGGGGGATCACCGGGGAGCTGTTTTTT.

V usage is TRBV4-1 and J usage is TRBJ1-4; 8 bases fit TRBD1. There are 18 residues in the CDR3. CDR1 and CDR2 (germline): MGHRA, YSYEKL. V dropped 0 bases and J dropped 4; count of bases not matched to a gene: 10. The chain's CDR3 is CASSQDGAGGAGNEKLFF. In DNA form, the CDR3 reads TGCGCCAGCAGCCAAGATGGGGCAGGGGGCGCCGGTAATGAAAAACTGTTTTTT.

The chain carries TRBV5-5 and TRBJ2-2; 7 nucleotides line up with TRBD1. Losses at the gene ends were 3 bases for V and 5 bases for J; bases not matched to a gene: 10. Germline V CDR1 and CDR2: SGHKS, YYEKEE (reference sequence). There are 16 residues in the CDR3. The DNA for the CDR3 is TGTGCCAGCAGCTCAGGGGGTCAGGCTTGGACCGGGGAGCTGTTTTTT. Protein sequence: CASSSGGQAWTGELFF. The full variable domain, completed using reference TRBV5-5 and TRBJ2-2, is DAGVTQSPTHLIKTRGQQVTLRCSPISGHKSVSWYQQVLGQGPQFIFQYYEKEERGRGNFPDRFSARQFPNYSSELNVNALLLGDSALYLCASSSGGQAWTGELFFGEGSRLTVL.

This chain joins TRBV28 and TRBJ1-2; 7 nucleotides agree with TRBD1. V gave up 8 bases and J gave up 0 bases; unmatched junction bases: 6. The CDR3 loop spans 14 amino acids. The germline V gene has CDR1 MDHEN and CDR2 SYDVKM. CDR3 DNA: TGTGCCAGCTTAAACAGGGGTCCTAACTATGGCTACACCTTC. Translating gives CASLNRGPNYGYTF.